The 9 T cell receptor beta chains below all came from one sample that was sequenced in a study of blood T cells in healthy people across ages. The use of a sample-barcoded 5' primer and a J-beta primer mix characterized a second PCR of roughly 6 to 11 cycles. MiXCR, run by TCRdb on the 5' RACE reads, gives a single entry per CDR3 protein. The sample has about 800,000 distinct CDR3 sequences; 25% are singletons. These data were also reused for a study on T cells of mothers and their children.

Sequencing was carried out using blood. Receptor source: a boy between 10 and 17 years old in good health.

This clonotype was seen a handful of times. A junction boundary mismatches the germline segment, possibly from a read error. The chain recombines TRBV4-1 with TRBJ1-2, with 10 positions matching TRBD1. This CDR3 comprises 14 residues. CDR1 and CDR2 from the germline V gene are MGHRA and YSYEKL. The CDR3 protein is CASSQKQGTGDLQF. The CDR3, as DNA: TGCGCCAGCAGCCAGAAACAAGGGACAGGGGACCTACAATTC.

J is TRBJ2-1 and V is TRBV12-3 or TRBV12-4; possible D gene TRBD1, 6 bases. V shed 3 bases and J shed 7 bases, with 13 bases lying between them. CDR3 length: 14 residues. As DNA, the CDR3 is TGTGCCAGCAGTTTTCAGGGGAGTTGGAATGAGCAGTTCTTC. It yields the protein CASSFQGSWNEQFF.

V is TRBV7-2 and J is TRBJ2-1; TRBD2 matches 14 bases. The length of the CDR3 is 17 residues. The ends lost 3 bases at V and 3 bases at J; junction bases unmatched: 4. Germline lookup yields CDR1 SGHTA and CDR2 FQGNSA. CDR3 nucleotide sequence: TGTGCCAGCAGCTTTAGGGGGACTAGCGGGAGCTACAATGAGCAGTTCTTC. Translated, it gives CASSFRGTSGSYNEQFF.

The J gene is TRBJ2-5, the V gene TRBV28; 7 bases match TRBD1. This CDR3 comprises 15 residues. Germline CDR1 and CDR2: MDHEN and SYDVKM. Unmatched junction bases numbered 10, after V lost 4 bases and J lost 5 bases. The CDR3 sequence: CASSSRNRGRETQYF. The CDR3 region has the DNA TGTGCCAGCAGTTCCCGAAACAGGGGACGCGAGACCCAGTACTTC. The entire variable domain, with the rest obtained from reference TRBV28 and TRBJ2-5, is as follows: DVKVTQSSRYLVKRTGEKVFLECVQDMDHENMFWYRQDPGLGLRLIYFSYDVKMKEKGDIPEGYSVSREKKERFSLILESASTNQTSMYLCASSSRNRGRETQYFGPGTRLLVL.

This clonotype has a handful of counts. The chain has TRBV7-9 and TRBJ2-1; TRBD2 matches 8 bases. Germline lookup yields CDR1 SEHNR and CDR2 FQNEAQ (reference sequence). The CDR3 runs to 18 residues. V lost 6 bases and J lost 8; bases outside the gene matches: 21. CDR3: CASSGLAEGVFSDHEQFF. The CDR3 nucleotides read TGTGCCAGCAGTGGACTAGCTGAGGGGGTGTTTAGTGATCATGAGCAGTTCTTC.

The table lists this clonotype with a few counts. The chain links TRBV20-1 to TRBJ2-7; no firm D call. Germline-derived CDR1 and CDR2 are DFQATT and SNEGSKA (reference sequence). Trimming took off 4 bases at V and 7 bases at J, with 17 bases between the two ends. The CDR3 sequence is 13 residues long. The CDR3 nucleotides are TGCAGTGCTAAACCCCGACTCGGATTGGAGCAGTACTTC. The encoded protein is CSAKPRLGLEQYF.

This chain joins TRBV4-2 and TRBJ2-5; the D gene is possibly TRBD1 (6 bases). TRBJ2-7 matches the DNA end more closely, so the J call is doubtful. The CDR3 extends over 14 amino acids. Looked up from germline, CDR1 is LGHNA and CDR2 is YNFKEQ. The CDR3 reads CASSRHEGDYEQYF. CDR3 bases: TGTGCCAGCAGCAGGCACGAGGGGGACTACGAGCAGTACTTC.

This clonotype showed up just a few times. The V gene is TRBV12-3 or TRBV12-4, the J gene TRBJ1-4; possible D gene TRBD1, 5 bases. The CDR3 is 14 amino acids. V lost 5 bases and J 5 bases, leaving 12 bases between the germline ends. The CDR3 protein is CASSPGLKNEKLFF. CDR3 coding DNA: TGTGCCAGCAGTCCGGGACTTAAAAATGAAAAACTGTTTTTT.

The rearrangement uses TRBV20-1 and TRBJ2-1; D call uncertain. CDR3 size: 16 residues. V lost 0 bases and J lost 3, with 15 bases in between. Germline CDR1 is DFQATT and CDR2 is SNEGSKA (reference sequence). CDR3 bases: TGCAGTGCTAGAGATGTGAACCGGAAGTACTACAATGAGCAGTTCTTC. Its translation is CSARDVNRKYYNEQFF.